This TCR beta chain was captured by sequencing in a study of PD-1 blockade in classical Hodgkin lymphoma. Study details: Nivolumab was administered to patients intravenously at 3 mg/kg every 2 weeks. The study, taken as a whole, reports: The study found complete responders had baseline diversity similar to newly diagnosed patients. Some patients started nivolumab under 1 year after ASCT, and they were excluded.

Brentuximab vedotin exposure varied among the patients, all of whom had relapsed after autologous stem cell transplantation. Reported best responses ranged across complete response, partial response or progressive disease. Profiling relied on immunoSEQ multiplex PCR, and the TCRdb table lists in-frame clones only, not all of them. Among about 40,000 clones, 76% were seen once, and the ten largest hold approximately 11%. This clone was seen a handful of times. Its cognate antigen is unknown. The J segment lost 3 bases and the V segment lost 2 bases, leaving 4 bases of the junction unmatched. The CDR3 extends over 14 amino acids. Germline-derived CDR1 and CDR2 are SGHRS and YFSETQ.

The J gene is TRBJ1-1, the V gene TRBV5-1, with 7 bases identical to TRBD1. The receptor's source is a human donor with classical Hodgkin lymphoma. The source was peripheral blood mononuclear cells (PBMCs), collected at baseline. The CDR3 spells CASSFRGKDTEAFF. The CDR3 DNA is TGCGCCAGCAGCTTCAGGGGGAAGGACACTGAAGCTTTCTTT.